This TCR beta chain comes out of a study of blood T cell repertoires in COVID-19. For the study at large: The analysed material was cDNA or gDNA that came from T cells, B-cell-depleted T cells, or PBMCs.

Followed over time, Seattle patients had been enrolled while infection was active. The V and J ends lost 1 base and 4 bases respectively, with 13 bases between them. CDR1 and CDR2 from the germline V gene are SQVTM and ANQGSEA. The CDR3 has 14 amino acids. Clones were sequenced by immunoSEQ multiplex PCR, and TCRdb holds only the in-frame ones, with some missing. The sample includes roughly 440,000 clones, about 91% of them seen just once. The chain is built from TRBV29-1 and TRBJ1-2; D perhaps matches TRBD1 (5 bases). Sequences were obtained from peripheral blood. This sequence was found in a woman aged 50 to 60 with COVID-19, enrolled during active disease. CDR3: CSVEGYRPFYGYTF. The CDR3 DNA follows: TGCAGCGTTGAAGGGTACAGGCCTTTCTATGGCTACACCTTC.